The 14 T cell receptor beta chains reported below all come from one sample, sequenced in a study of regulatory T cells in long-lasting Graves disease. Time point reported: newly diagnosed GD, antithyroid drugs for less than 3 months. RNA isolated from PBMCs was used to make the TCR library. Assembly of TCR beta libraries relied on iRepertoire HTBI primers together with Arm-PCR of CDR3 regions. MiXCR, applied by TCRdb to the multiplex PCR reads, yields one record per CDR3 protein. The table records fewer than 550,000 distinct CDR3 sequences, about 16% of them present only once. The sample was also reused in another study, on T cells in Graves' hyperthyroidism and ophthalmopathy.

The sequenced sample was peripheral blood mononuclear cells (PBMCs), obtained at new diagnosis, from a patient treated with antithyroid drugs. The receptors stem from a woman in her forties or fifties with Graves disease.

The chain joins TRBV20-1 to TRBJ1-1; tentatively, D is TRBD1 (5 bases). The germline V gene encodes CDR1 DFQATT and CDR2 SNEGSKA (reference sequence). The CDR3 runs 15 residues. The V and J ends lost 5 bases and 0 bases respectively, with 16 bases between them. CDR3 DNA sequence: TGCAGTGCTGGTCCTTTGGGGGGGATGAACACTGAAGCTTTCTTT. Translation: CSAGPLGGMNTEAFF.

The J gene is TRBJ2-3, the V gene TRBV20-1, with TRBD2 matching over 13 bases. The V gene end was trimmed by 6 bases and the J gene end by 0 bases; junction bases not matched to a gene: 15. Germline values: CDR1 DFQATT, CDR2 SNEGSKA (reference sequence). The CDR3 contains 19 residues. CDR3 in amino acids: CSAPHPLAGGTPSTDTQYF. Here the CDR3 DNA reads TGCAGTGCACCGCATCCACTAGCGGGGGGGACCCCCAGCACAGATACGCAGTATTTT.

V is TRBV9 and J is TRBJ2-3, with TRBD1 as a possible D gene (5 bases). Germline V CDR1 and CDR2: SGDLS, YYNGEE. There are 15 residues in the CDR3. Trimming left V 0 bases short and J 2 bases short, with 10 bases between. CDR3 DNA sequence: TGTGCCAGCAGCGTAGGGGGCAGCCCCACAGATACGCAGTATTTT. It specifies CASSVGGSPTDTQYF.

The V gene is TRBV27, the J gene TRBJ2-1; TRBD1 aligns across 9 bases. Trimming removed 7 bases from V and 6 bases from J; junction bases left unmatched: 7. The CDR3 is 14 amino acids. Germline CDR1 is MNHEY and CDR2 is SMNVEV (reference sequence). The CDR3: CASKRTGVGNEQFF. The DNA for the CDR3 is TGTGCCAGCAAAAGGACAGGGGTCGGCAATGAGCAGTTCTTC.

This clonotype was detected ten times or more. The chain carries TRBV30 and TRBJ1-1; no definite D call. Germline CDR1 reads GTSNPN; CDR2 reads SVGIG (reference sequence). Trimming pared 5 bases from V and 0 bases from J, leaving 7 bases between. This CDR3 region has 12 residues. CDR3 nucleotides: TGTGCCTGGGGCAGGATGAACACTGAAGCTTTCTTT. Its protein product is CAWGRMNTEAFF.

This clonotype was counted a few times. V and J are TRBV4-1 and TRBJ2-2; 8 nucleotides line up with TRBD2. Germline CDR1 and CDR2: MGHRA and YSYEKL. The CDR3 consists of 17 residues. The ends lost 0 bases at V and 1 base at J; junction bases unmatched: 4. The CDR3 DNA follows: TGCGCCAGCAGCCAAGAGTCAGCGGGGGTGAACACCGGGGAGCTGTTTTTT. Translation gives CASSQESAGVNTGELFF.

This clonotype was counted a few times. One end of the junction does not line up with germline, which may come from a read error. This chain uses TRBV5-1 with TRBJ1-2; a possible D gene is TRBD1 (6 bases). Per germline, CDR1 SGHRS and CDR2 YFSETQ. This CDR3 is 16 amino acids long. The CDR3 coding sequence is TGCGCCAGCAGCTTGGAGGCAGGGGAAGACGACTATGGCTACGCCTTC. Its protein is CASSLEAGEDDYGYAF.

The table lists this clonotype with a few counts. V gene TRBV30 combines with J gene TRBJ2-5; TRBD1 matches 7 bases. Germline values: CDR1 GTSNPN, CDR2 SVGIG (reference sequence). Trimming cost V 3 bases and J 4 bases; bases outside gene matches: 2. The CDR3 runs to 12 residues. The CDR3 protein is CAWSTGVETQYF. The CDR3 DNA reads TGTGCCTGGAGCACAGGGGTAGAGACCCAGTACTTC.

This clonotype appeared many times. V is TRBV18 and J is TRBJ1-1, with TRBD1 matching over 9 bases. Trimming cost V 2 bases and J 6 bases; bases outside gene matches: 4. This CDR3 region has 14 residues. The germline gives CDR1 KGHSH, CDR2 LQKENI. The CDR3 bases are TGTGCCAGCTCACCAGGGACAGGGAGGCCTGAAGCTTTCTTT. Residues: CASSPGTGRPEAFF. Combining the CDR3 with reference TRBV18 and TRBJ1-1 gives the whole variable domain NAGVMQNPRHLVRRRGQEARLRCSPMKGHSHVYWYRQLPEEGLKFMVYLQKENIIDESGMPKERFSAEFPKEGPSILRIQQVVRGDSAAYFCASSPGTGRPEAFFGQGTRLTVV.

The CDR3 sequence: CSAGDIEQYF. CDR3 coding DNA: TGCAGTGCTGGGGACATAGAGCAGTACTTC. V and J are TRBV20-1 and TRBJ2-7; TRBD1 is a possible D gene (6 bases). Germline lookup yields CDR1 DFQATT and CDR2 SNEGSKA (reference sequence). The CDR3 has 10 residues. V gave up 5 bases and J gave up 7 bases, with 9 bases separating them.

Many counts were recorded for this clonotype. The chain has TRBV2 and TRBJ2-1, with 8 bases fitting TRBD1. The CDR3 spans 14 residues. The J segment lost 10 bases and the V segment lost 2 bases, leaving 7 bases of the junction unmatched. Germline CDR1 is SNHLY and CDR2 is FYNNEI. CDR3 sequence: CASSEQGAVSEQFF. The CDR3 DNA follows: TGTGCCAGCAGTGAACAGGGGGCCGTATCCGAGCAGTTCTTC.

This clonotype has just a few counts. The CDR3 DNA reads TGTGCCAGCACCCCCGGACACTCTGGGGCCAACGTCCTGACTTTC. Translated, it gives CASTPGHSGANVLTF. The chain links TRBV6-2 or TRBV6-3 to TRBJ2-6; maybe TRBD1 (5 bases). The CDR3 contains 15 residues. The germline V gene has CDR1 MNHEY and CDR2 SVGEGT. Trimming stripped 7 bases from V and 0 bases from J, with 10 bases between.

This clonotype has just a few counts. The CDR3 region is CASSDFGRGSYEQYF. The CDR3 coding sequence is TGTGCCAGCAGTGACTTCGGGAGAGGTTCCTACGAGCAGTACTTC. The chain is built from TRBV6-1 and TRBJ2-7, with TRBD2 as a possible D gene (6 bases). The CDR3 totals 15 residues. CDR1 and CDR2 from the germline V gene are MNHNS and SASEGT. The germline V and J ends were trimmed by 3 bases and 1 base, with 13 bases remaining between them.

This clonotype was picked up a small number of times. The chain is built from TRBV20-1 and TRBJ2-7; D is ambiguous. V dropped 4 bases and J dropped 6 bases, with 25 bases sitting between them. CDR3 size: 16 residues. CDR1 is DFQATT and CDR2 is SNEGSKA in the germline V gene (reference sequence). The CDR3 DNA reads TGCAGTGCTACACCCCAGAGTTCCAGCCCCCGAGGCGAGCAGTACTTC. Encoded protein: CSATPQSSSPRGEQYF.